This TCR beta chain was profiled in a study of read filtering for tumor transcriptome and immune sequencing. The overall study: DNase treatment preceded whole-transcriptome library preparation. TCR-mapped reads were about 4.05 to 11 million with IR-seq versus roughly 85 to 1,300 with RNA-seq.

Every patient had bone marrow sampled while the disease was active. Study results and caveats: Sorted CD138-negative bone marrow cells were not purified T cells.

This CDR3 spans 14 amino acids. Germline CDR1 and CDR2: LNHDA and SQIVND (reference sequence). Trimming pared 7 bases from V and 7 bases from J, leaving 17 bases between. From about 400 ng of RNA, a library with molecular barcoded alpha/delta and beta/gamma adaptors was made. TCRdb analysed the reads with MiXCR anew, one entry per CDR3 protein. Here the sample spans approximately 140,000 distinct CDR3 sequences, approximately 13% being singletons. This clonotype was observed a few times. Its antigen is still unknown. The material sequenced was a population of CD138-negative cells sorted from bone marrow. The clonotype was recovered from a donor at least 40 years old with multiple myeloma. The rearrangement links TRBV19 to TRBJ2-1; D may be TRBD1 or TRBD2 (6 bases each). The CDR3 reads CASTSTGGKNEQFF. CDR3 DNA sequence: TGTGCCAGTACTAGTACCGGGGGCAAGAATGAGCAGTTCTTC. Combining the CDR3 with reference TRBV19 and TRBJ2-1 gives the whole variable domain DGGITQSPKYLFRKEGQNVTLSCEQNLNHDAMYWYRQDPGQGLRLIYYSQIVNDFQKGDIAEGYSVSREKKESFPLTVTSAQKNPTAFYLCASTSTGGKNEQFFGPGTRLTVL.